This T cell receptor (beta chain) was sequenced for a study of blood T cell repertoires in COVID-19. At the level of the study: Whether acute or convalescent, the COVID-19 samples came from the United States, Italy and Spain.

Looked up from germline, CDR1 is GTSNPN and CDR2 is SVGIG (reference sequence). V gave up 5 bases and J gave up 3 bases, with 14 bases separating them. The CDR3 has 14 residues. Under the authors' procedure: Estimation of nucleated cell counts relied on the amplification of reference gene primers. This table comes from immunoSEQ multiplex PCR, and its TCRdb copy is limited to in-frame clones, with some not included. That table supplies the V and J calls and clone size; D and trimming were determined from the DNA. The sample has tens of thousands of clones, 80% to 90% seen once; the top ten hold roughly 1.2%.

The V and J genes are TRBV30 and TRBJ1-3, with D possibly being TRBD1 (5 bases). The TCR comes from a man aged 35 to 55 with acute or convalescent COVID-19. Sequenced sample: peripheral blood. The CDR3 nucleotides read TGTGCCTGGTGGGGACTGGACATTGGAAACACCATATATTTT. This gives the protein CAWWGLDIGNTIYF.